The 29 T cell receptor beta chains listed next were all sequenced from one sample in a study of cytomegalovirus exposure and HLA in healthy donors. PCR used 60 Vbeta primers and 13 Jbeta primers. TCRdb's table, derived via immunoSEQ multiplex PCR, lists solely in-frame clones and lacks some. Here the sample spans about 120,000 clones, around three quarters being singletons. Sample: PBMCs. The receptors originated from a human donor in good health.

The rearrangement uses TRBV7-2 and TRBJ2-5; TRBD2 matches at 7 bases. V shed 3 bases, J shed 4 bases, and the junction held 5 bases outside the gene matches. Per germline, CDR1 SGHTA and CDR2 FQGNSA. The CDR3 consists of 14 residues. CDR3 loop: CASSFQGGSETQYF. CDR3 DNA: TGTGCCAGCAGCTTTCAGGGAGGGTCAGAGACCCAGTACTTC. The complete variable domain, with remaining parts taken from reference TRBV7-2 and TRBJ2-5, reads GAGVSQSPSNKVTEKGKDVELRCDPISGHTALYWYRQSLGQGLEFLIYFQGNSAPDKSGLPSDRFSAERTGGSVSTLTIQRTQQEDSAVYLCASSFQGGSETQYFGPGTRLLVL.

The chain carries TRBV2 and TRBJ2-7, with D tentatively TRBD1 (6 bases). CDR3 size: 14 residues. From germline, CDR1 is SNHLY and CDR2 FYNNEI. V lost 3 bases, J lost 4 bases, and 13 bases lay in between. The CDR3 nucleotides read TGTGCCAGCAGTGACCAGGGGAAAGGATACGAGCAGTACTTC. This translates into CASSDQGKGYEQYF.

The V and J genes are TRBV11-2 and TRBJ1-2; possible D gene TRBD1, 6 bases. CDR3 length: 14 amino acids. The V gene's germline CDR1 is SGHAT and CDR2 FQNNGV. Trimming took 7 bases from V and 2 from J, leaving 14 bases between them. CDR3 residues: CASNLGQTNYGYTF. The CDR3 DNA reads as TGTGCCAGCAACCTAGGACAGACGAACTATGGCTACACCTTC.

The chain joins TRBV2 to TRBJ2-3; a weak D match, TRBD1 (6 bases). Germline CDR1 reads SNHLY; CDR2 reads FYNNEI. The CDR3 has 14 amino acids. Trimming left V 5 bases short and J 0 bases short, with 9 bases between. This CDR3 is CASSWTASTDTQYF. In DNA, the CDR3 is TGTGCCAGCAGTTGGACAGCCAGCACAGATACGCAGTATTTT.

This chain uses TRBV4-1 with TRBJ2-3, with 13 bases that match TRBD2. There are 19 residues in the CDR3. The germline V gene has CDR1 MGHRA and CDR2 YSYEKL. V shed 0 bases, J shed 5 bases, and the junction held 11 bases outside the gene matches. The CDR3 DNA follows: TGCGCCAGCAGCCAAGATCCCACTAGCGGGGGGGCCGGGCTAGATACGCAGTATTTT. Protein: CASSQDPTSGGAGLDTQYF.

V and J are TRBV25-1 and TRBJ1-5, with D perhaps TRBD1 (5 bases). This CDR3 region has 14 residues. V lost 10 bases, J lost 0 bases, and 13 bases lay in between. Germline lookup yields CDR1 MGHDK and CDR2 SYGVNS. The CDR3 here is CATSGDYSNQPQHF. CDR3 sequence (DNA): TGTGCCACCTCGGGGGATTATAGCAATCAGCCCCAGCATTTT.

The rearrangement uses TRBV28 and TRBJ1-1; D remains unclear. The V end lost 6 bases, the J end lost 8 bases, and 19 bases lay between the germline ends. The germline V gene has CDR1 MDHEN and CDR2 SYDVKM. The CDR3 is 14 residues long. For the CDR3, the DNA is TGTGCCAGCAGAGTGTTCGGTGGAGGGCAAGAAGCTTTCTTT. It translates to CASRVFGGGQEAFF.

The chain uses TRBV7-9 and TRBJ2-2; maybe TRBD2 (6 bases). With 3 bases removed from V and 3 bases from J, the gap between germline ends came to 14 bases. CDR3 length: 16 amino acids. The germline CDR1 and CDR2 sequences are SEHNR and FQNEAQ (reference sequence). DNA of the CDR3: TGTGCCAGCAGCTTCCCCGGGCCGGGGGACACCGGGGAGCTGTTTTTT. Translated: CASSFPGPGDTGELFF.

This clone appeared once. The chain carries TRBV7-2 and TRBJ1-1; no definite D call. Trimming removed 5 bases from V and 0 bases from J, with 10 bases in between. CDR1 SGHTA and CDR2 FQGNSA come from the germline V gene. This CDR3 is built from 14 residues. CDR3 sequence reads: CASSPTVLNTEAFF. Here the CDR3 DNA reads TGTGCCAGCAGCCCAACAGTCTTGAACACTGAAGCTTTCTTT.

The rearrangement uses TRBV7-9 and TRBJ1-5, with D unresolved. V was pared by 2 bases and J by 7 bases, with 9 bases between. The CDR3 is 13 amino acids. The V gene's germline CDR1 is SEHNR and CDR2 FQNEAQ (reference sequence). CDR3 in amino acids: CASSLSAMQPQHF. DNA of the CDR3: TGTGCCAGCAGCTTAAGCGCTATGCAGCCCCAGCATTTT.

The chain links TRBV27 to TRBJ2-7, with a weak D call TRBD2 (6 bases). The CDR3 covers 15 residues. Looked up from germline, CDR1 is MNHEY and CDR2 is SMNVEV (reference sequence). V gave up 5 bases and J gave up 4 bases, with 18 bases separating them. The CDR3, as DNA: TGTGCCAGCAGTACCGTTGAGGGACTGAAATACGAGCAGTACTTC. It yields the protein CASSTVEGLKYEQYF.

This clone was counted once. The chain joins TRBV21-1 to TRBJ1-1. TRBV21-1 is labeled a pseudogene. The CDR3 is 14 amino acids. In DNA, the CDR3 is TGTGCCAGCAGCAAAGTCCGCGAGAACACTGAAGCTTTCTTT. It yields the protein CASSKVRENTEAFF.

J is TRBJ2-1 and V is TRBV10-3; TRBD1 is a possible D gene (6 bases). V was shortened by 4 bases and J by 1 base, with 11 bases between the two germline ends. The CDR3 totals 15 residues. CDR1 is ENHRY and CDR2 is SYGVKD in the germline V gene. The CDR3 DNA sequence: TGTGCCATCAGTGGGGGGCAGGGTTCCTACAATGAGCAGTTCTTC. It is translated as CAISGGQGSYNEQFF.

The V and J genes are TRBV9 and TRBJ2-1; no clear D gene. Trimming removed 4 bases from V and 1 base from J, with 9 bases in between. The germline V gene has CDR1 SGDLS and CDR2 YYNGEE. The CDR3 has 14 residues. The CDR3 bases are TGTGCCAGCAGCCCCCCTTTTTCCTACAATGAGCAGTTCTTC. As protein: CASSPPFSYNEQFF.

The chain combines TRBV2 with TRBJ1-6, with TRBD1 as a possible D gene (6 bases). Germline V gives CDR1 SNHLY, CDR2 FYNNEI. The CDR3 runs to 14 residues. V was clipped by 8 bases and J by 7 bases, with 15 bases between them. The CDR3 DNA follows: TGTGCCAGCTCGGGGGGGCTCAAAAATTCACCCCTCCACTTT. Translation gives CASSGGLKNSPLHF.

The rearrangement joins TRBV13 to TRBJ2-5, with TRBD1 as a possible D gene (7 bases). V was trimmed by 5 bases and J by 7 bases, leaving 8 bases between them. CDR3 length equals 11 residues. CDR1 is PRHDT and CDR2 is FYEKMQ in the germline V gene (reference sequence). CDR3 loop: CASSQGGTQYF. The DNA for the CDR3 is TGTGCCAGCAGCCAGGGGGGGACCCAGTACTTC.

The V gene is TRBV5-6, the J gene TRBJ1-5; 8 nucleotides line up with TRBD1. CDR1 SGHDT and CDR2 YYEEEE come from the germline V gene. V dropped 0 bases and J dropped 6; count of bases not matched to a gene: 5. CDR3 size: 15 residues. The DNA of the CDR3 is TGTGCCAGCAGCTTGGGGACAGGGTATGGTCAGCCCCAGCATTTT. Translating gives CASSLGTGYGQPQHF.

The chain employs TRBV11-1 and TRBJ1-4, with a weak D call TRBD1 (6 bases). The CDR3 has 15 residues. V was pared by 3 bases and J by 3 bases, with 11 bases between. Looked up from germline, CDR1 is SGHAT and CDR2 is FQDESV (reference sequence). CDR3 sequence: CASSFTGSPNEKLFF. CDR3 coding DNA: TGTGCCAGCAGCTTTACAGGGTCGCCTAATGAAAAACTGTTTTTT.

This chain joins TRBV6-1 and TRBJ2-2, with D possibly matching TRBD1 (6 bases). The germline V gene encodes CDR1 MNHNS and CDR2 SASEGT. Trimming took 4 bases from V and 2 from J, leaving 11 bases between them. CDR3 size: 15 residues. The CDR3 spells CASSGDTGNTGELFF. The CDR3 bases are TGTGCCAGCAGTGGGGACACGGGAAACACCGGGGAGCTGTTTTTT.

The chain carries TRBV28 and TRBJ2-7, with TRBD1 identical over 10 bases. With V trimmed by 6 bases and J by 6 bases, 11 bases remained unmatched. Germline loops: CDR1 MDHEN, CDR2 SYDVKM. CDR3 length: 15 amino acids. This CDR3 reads CASRWSQTGGGEQYF. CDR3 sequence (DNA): TGTGCCAGCAGATGGTCCCAGACAGGGGGCGGCGAGCAGTACTTC.

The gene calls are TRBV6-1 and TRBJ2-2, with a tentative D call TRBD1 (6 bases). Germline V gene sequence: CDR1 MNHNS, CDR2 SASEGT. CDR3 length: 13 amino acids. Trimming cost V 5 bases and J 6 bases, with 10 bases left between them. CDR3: CASSSQGSGELFF. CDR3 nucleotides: TGTGCCAGCAGTTCGCAGGGGTCCGGGGAGCTGTTTTTT.

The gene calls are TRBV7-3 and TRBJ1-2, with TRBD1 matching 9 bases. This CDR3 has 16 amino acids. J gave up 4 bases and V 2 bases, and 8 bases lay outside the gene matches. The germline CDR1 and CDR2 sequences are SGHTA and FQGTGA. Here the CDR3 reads CASSLGQGLVAYGYTF. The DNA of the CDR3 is TGTGCCAGCAGCTTAGGACAGGGGTTGGTCGCCTATGGCTACACCTTC.

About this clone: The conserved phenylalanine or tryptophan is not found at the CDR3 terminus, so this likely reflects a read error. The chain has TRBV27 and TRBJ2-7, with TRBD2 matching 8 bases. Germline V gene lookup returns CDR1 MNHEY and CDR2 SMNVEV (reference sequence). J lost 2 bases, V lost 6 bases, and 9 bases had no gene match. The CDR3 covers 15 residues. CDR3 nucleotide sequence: TGTGCCAGCAGCATACTAGCGGAGAGGCCCTACGAGCAGTACCTC. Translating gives CASSILAERPYEQYL.

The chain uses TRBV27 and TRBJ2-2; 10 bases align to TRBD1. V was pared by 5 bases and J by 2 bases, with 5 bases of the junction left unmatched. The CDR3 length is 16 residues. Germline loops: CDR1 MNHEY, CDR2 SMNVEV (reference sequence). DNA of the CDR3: TGTGCCAGCAGTATCGGACAGGGGGGAAACACCGGGGAGCTGTTTTTT. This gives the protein CASSIGQGGNTGELFF.

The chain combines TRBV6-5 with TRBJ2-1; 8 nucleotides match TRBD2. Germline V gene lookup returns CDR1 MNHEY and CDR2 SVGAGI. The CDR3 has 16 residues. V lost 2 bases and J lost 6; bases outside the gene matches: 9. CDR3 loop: CASSYGGGTSVNEQFF. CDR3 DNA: TGTGCCAGCAGTTACGGGGGAGGGACTAGTGTCAATGAGCAGTTCTTC.

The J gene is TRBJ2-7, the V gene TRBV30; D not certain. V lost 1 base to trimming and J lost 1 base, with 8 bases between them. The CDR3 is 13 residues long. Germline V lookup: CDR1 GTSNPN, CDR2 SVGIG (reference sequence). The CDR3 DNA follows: TGTGCCTGGAGTGACGAGAGATCCTACGAGCAGTACTTC. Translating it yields CAWSDERSYEQYF.

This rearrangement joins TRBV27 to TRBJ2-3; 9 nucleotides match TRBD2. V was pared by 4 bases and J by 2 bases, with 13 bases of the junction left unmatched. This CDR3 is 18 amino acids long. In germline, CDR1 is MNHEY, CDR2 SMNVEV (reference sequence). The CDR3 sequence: CASSSSEASSGTTDTQYF. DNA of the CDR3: TGTGCCAGCAGTTCCTCCGAGGCATCTAGCGGGACCACAGATACGCAGTATTTT.

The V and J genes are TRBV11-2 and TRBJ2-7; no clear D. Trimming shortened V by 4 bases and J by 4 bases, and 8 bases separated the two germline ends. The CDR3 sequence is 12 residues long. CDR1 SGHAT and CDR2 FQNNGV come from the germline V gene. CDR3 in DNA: TGTGCCAGCAGCTCCACATTGTACGAGCAGTACTTC. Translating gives CASSSTLYEQYF.

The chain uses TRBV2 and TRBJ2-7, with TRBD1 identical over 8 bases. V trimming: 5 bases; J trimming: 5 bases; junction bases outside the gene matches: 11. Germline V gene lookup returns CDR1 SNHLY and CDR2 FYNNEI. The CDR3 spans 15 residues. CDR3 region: CASSWETRQGNEQYF. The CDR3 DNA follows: TGTGCCAGCAGTTGGGAAACGAGACAGGGGAACGAGCAGTACTTC.